The 4 T cell receptor beta chains below come from one sample, sequenced in a study of T and B cells in COVID-19 patients. Each TRB amplification used about 250-550 ng of genomic DNA from blood. BIOMED2 TRB-A/B primer pools were used in multiplex TRB PCR. One entry per CDR3 protein results from TCRdb running MiXCR on the multiplex PCR reads. The profile shows about 22,000 distinct CDR3 sequences, about 32% of them singletons. The specimen was blood. The receptors derive from a human donor who had recovered from COVID-19.

This sequence joins TRBV7-6 and TRBJ1-2, with 8 bases fitting TRBD1. The junction had 5 bases not matched to a gene; V was cut back by 4 bases and J by 4 bases. CDR1 and CDR2 from the germline V gene are SGHVS and FNYEAQ. CDR3 size: 14 residues. The CDR3 here is CASSSGQGPYGYTF. The CDR3 DNA follows: TGTGCCAGCAGCTCCGGACAGGGCCCCTATGGCTACACCTTC.

This chain links TRBV19 with TRBJ2-7, with 15 bases lining up with TRBD2. Trimming removed 5 bases from V and 3 bases from J; junction bases left unmatched: 5. The germline gives CDR1 LNHDA, CDR2 SQIVND (reference sequence). This CDR3 has 16 amino acids. The chain's CDR3 is CASSVGTSGGYYEQYF. CDR3 nucleotides: TGTGCCAGTAGTGTCGGGACTAGCGGGGGGTACTACGAGCAGTACTTC.

The V gene is TRBV20-1, the J gene TRBJ1-5, with TRBD1 matching 8 bases. This CDR3 has 15 amino acids. Trimming at V came to 4 bases and at J to 6 bases, leaving 11 bases not matched to a gene. The germline V gene has CDR1 DFQATT and CDR2 SNEGSKA (reference sequence). In nucleotides, the CDR3 is TGCAGTGCTACCGCGACTCGACAGGGGATTCAGCCCCAGCATTTT. Amino acids: CSATATRQGIQPQHF.

This clonotype qualifies as medium-sized (0.01 to 0.1%). The V gene is TRBV15, the J gene TRBJ2-3; unclear D gene. V was cut by 0 bases and J by 4 bases, with 8 bases left in between. CDR1 LNHNV and CDR2 YYDKDF come from the germline V gene (reference sequence). The CDR3 sequence is 14 residues long. CDR3 sequence (DNA): TGTGCCACCAGCAGAGACACTCACGCAGATACGCAGTATTTT. Residues: CATSRDTHADTQYF. The full variable domain, with the rest looked up from reference TRBV15 and TRBJ2-3, is DAMVIQNPRYQVTQFGKPVTLSCSQTLNHNVMYWYQQKSSQAPKLLFHYYDKDFNNEADTPDNFQSRRPNTSFCFLDIRSPGLGDTAMYLCATSRDTHADTQYFGPGTRLTVL.